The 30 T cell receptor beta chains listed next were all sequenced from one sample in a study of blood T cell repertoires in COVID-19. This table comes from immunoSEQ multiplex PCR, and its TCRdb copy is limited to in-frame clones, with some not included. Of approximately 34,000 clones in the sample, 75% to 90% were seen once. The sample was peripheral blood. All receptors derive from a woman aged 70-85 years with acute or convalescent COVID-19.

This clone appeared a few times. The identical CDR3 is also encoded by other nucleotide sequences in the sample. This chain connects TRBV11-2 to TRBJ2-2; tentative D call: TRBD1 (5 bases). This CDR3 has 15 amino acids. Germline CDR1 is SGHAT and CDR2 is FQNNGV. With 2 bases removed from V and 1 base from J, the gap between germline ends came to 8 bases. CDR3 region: CASSLLTGNTGELFF. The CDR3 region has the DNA TGTGCCAGCAGCTTATTAACAGGGAACACCGGGGAGCTGTTTTTT.

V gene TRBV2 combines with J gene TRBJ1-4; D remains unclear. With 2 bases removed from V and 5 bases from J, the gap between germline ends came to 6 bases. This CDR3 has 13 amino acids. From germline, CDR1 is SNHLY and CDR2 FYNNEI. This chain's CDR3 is CASSEFVNEKLFF. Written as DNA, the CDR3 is TGTGCCAGCAGTGAATTTGTAAATGAAAAACTGTTTTTT.

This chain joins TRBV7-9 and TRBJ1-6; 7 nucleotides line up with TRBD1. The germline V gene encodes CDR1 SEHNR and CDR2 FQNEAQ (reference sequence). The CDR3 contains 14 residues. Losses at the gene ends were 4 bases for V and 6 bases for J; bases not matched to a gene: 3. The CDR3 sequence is CASSSGTANSPLHF. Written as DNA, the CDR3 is TGTGCCAGCAGCTCCGGGACAGCTAATTCACCCCTCCACTTT. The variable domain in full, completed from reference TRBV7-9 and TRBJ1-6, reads DTGVSQNPRHKITKRGQNVTFRCDPISEHNRLYWYRQTLGQGPEFLTYFQNEAQLEKSRLLSDRFSAERPKGSFSTLEIQRTEQGDSAMYLCASSSGTANSPLHFGNGTRLTVT.

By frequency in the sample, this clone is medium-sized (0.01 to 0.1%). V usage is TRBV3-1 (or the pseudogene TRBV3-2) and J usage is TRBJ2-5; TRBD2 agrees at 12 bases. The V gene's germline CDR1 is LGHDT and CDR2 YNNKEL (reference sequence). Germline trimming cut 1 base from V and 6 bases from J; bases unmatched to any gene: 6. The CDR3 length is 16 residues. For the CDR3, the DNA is TGTGCCAGCAGCCAAGGTCTAGCGGGGGGGCGGAAGACCCAGTACTTC. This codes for CASSQGLAGGRKTQYF.

CDR3 nucleotides: TGTGCCATCAGTGAAGACAGGAACACTGAAGCTTTCTTT. This encodes CAISEDRNTEAFF. The chain joins TRBV10-3 to TRBJ1-1, with a possible D match to TRBD1 (5 bases). The germline V and J ends were trimmed by 3 bases and 1 base, with 6 bases remaining between them. The CDR3 has 13 residues. From germline, CDR1 is ENHRY and CDR2 SYGVKD.

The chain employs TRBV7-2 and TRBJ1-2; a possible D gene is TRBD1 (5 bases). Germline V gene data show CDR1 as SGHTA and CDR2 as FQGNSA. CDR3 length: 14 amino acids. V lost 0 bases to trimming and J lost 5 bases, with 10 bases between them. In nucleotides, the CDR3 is TGTGCCAGCAGCTTAGCTTCGACAGAATATGGCTACACCTTC. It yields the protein CASSLASTEYGYTF. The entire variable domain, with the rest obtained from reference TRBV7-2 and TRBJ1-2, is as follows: GAGVSQSPSNKVTEKGKDVELRCDPISGHTALYWYRQSLGQGLEFLIYFQGNSAPDKSGLPSDRFSAERTGGSVSTLTIQRTQQEDSAVYLCASSLASTEYGYTFGSGTRLTVV.

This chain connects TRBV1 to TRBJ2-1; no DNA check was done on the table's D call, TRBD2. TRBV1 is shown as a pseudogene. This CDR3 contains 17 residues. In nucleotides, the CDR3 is TGCACCAGCAGCCTCCCCGGGACTAGCGAGACGCGTAATGAGCAGTTCTTC. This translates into CTSSLPGTSETRNEQFF.

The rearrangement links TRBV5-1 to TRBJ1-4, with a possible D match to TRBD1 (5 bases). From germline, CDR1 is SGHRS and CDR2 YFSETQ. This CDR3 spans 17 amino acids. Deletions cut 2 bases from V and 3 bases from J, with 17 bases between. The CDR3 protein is CASSFGPGRSANEKLFF. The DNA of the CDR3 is TGCGCCAGCAGCTTTGGGCCAGGGCGAAGCGCTAATGAAAAACTGTTTTTT.

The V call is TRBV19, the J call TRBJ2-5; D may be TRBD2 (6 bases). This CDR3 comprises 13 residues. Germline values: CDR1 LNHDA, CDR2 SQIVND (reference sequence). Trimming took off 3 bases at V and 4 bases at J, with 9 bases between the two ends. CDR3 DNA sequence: TGTGCCAGTAGTATGGGGGGTCGAGAGACCCAGTACTTC. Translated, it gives CASSMGGRETQYF.

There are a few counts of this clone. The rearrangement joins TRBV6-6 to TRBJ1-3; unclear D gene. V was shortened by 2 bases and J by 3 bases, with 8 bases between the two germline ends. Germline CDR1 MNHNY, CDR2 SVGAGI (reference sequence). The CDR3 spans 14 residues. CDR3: CASSYDFNGNTIYF. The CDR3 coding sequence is TGTGCCAGCAGTTACGACTTTAATGGAAACACCATATATTTT.

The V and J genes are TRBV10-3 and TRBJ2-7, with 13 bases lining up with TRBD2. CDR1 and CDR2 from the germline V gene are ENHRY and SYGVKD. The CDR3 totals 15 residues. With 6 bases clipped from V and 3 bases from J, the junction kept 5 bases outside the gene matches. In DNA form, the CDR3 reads TGTGCCATCAGCTGGACTAGCGGGAGTAGCTACGAGCAGTACTTC. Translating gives CAISWTSGSSYEQYF.

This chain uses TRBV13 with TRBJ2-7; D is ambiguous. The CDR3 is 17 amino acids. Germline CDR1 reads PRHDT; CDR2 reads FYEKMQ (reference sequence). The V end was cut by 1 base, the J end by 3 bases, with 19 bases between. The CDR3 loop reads CASSLERRRILGYEQYF. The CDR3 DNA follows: TGTGCCAGCAGCTTAGAGCGAAGACGGATCCTTGGCTACGAGCAGTACTTC.

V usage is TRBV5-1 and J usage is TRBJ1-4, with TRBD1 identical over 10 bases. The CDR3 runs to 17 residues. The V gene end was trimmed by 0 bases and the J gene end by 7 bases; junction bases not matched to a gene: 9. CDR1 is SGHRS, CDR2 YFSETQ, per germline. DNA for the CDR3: TGCGCCAGCAGCTTGGATGTGACAGGGGGCCGAGGTGAAAAACTGTTTTTT. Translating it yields CASSLDVTGGRGEKLFF.

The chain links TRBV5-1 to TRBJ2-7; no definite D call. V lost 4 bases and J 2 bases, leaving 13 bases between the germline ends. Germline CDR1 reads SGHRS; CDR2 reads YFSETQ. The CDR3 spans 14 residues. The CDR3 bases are TGCGCCAGCAGCATCTTAGTAGATACCTACGAGCAGTACTTC. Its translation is CASSILVDTYEQYF.

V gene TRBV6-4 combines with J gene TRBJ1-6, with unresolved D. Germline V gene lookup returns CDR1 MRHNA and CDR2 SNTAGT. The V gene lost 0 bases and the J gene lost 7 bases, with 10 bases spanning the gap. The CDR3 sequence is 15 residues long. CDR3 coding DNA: TGTGCCAGCAGTGACTCCTCCCTCGAGAATTCACCCCTCCACTTT. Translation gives CASSDSSLENSPLHF.

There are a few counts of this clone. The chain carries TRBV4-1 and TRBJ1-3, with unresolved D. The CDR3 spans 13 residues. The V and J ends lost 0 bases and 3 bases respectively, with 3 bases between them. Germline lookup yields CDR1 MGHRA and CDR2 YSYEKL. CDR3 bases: TGCGCCAGCAGCCAAGACATTGGAAACACCATATATTTT. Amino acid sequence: CASSQDIGNTIYF.

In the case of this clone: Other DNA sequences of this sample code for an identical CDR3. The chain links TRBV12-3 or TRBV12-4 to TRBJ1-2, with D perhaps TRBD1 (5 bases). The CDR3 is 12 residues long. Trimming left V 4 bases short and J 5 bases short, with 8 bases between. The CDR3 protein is CASSSGNYGYTF. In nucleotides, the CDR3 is TGTGCCAGCAGTTCAGGGAATTATGGCTACACCTTC.

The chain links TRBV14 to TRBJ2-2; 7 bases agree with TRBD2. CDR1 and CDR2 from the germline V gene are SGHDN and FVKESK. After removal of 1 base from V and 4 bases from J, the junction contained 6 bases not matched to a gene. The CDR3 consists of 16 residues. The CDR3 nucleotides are TGTGCCAGCAGCCAAGGTCGGGGGAGGGCCACCGGGGAGCTGTTTTTT. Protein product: CASSQGRGRATGELFF.

The chain's CDR3 is CATSHPRRGQVVMNTEAFF. In DNA, the CDR3 is TGTGCCACCAGCCACCCCCGTAGGGGACAAGTCGTTATGAACACTGAAGCTTTCTTT. The J gene is TRBJ1-1, the V gene TRBV15; D perhaps matches TRBD1 (6 bases). The CDR3 totals 19 residues. V gave up 5 bases and J gave up 0 bases, with 25 bases separating them. The germline V gene has CDR1 LNHNV and CDR2 YYDKDF (reference sequence).

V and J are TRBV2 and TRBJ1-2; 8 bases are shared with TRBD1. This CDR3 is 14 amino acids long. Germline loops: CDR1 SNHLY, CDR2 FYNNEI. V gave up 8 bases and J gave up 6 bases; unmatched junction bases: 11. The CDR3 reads CASARDRSSDGYTF. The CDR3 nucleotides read TGTGCCAGCGCCCGGGACAGGTCTTCCGATGGCTACACCTTC.

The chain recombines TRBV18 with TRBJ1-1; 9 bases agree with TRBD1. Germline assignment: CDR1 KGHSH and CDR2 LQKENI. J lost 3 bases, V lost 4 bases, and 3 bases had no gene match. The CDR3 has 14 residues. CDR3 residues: CASSQRDRDTEAFF. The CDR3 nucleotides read TGTGCCAGCTCACAACGGGACAGGGACACTGAAGCTTTCTTT.

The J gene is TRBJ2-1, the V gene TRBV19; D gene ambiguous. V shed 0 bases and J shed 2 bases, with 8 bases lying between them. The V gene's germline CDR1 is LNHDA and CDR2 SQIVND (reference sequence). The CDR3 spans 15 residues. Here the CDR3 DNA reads TGTGCCAGTAGTATAGATCTACTACCCTACAATGAGCAGTTCTTC. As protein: CASSIDLLPYNEQFF.

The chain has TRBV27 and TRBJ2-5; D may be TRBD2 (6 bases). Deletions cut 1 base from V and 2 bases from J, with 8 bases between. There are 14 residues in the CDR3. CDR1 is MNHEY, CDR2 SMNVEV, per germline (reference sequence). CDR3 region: CASSLFAGQETQYF. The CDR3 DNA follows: TGTGCCAGCAGTTTATTTGCGGGACAAGAGACCCAGTACTTC.

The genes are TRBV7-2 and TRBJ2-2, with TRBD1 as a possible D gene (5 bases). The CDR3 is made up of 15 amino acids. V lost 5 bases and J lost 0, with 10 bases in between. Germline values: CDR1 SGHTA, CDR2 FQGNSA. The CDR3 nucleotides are TGTGCCAGCAGCCAATCACAGGCGAACACCGGGGAGCTGTTTTTT. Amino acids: CASSQSQANTGELFF.

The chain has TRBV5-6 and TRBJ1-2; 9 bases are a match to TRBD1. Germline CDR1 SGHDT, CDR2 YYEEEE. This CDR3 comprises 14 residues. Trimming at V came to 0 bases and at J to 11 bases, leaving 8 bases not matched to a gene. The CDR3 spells CASSLDMGTGRYTF. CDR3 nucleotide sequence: TGTGCCAGCAGCTTGGATATGGGGACAGGGCGGTACACCTTC.

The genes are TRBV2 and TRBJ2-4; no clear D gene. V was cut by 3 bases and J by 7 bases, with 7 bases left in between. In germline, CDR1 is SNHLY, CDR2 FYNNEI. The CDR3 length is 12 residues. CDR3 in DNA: TGTGCCAGCAGTGAGATAGCTAACATTCAGTACTTC. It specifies CASSEIANIQYF.

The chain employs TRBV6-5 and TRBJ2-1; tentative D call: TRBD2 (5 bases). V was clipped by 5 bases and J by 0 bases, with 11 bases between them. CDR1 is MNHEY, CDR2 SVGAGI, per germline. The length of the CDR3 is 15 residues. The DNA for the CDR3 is TGTGCCAGCAGTCAGACCGAGGGCTCCTACAATGAGCAGTTCTTC. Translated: CASSQTEGSYNEQFF.

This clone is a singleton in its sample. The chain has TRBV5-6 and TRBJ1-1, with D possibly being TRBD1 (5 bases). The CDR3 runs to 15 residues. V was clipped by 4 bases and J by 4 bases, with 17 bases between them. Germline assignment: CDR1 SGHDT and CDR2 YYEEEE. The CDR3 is CASSEGTGRPTEAFF. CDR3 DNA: TGTGCCAGCAGCGAGGGGACTGGACGACCCACTGAAGCTTTCTTT.

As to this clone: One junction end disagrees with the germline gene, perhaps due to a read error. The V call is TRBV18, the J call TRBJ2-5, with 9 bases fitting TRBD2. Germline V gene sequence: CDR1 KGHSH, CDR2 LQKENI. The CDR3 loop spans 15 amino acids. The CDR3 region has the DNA TGTGCCAGCTCGCCACCTGGACTAGCGATGGAGACCCAGTACTTC. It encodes CASSPPGLAMETQYF.

The CDR3 spells CASRTGETEAFF. DNA for the CDR3: TGTGCCAGCAGGACAGGGGAGACTGAAGCTTTCTTT. The J gene is TRBJ1-1, the V gene TRBV6-5; 8 nucleotides line up with TRBD1. CDR3 size: 12 residues. Trimming took 6 bases from V and 5 from J; bases not matched to a gene: 2. Looked up from germline, CDR1 is MNHEY and CDR2 is SVGAGI.